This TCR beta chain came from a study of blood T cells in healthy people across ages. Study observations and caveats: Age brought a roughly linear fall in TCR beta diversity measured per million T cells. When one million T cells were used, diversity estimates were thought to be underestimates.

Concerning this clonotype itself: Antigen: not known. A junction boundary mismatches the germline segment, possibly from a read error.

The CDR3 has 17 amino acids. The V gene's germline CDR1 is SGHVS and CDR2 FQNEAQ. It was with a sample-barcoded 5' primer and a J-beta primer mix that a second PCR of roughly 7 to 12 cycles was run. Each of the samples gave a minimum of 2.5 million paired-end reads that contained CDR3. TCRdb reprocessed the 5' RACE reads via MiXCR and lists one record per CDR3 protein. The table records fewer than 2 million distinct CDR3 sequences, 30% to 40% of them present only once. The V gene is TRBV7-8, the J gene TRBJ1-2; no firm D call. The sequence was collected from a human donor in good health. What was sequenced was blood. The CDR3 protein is CASSLGAFRRPPYSYTF. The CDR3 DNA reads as TGTGCCAGCAGCTTAGGGGCGTTTCGTAGGCCGCCCTATAGCTACACCTTC.